Given below is one T cell receptor beta chain in context. Its target is not known. Second-dose groups at about 4 or about 12 weeks were pooled. Libraries were prepared by immunoSEQ multiplex PCR; TCRdb keeps only in-frame clonotypes and omits some of them. This table has about 84,000 clones, 80% to 90% appearing once. V shed 0 bases and J shed 7 bases, with 7 bases lying between them. This CDR3 contains 13 residues. The data are from a study of T cell responses to AZD1222 COVID-19 vaccine. Points from the study as a whole: Mostly white British, mostly female donors; authors suggested clonal diversity may be underestimated. Two AZD1222 administrations were followed by greater Spike-specific TCR breadth and depth. Nearly half of spike-specific TCRs reportedly go after variant regions that carry no mutations.

V usage is TRBV12-3 or TRBV12-4 and J usage is TRBJ1-5; no clear D gene. This clonotype originated in an adult who received the AZD1222 COVID-19 vaccine. The sample here was peripheral blood, taken 28 days after the second AZD1222 dose. CDR3 coding DNA: TGTGCCAGCAGTTTAGCGCTTGGACAGCCCCAGCATTTT. Its protein product is CASSLALGQPQHF.